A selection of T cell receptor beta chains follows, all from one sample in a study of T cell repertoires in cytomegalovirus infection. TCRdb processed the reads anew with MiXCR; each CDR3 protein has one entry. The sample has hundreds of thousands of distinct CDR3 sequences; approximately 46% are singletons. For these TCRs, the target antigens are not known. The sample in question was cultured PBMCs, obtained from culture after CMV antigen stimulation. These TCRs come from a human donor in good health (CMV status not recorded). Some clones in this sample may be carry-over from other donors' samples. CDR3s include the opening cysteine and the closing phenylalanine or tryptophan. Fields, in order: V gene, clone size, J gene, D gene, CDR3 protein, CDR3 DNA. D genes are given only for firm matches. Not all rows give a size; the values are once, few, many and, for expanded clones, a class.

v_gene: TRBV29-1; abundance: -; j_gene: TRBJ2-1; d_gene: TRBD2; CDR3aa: CSVEGREGGSYNEQFF; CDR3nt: TGCAGCGTTGAAGGCAGGGAGGGTGGCTCCTACAATGAGCAGTTCTTC
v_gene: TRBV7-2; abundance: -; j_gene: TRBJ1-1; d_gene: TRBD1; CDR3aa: CANSTLSGGSTEAFF; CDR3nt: TGTGCCAACAGCACTCTTTCAGGGGGTTCTACTGAAGCTTTCTTT
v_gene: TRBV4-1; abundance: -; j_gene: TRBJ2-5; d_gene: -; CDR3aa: CASSQTLTPSQETQYF; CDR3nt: TGTGCCAGCAGCCAGACTCTCACCCCCAGTCAAGAGACCCAGTACTTC
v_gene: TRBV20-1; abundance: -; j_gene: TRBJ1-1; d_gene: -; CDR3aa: CSARDWGRLNTEAFF; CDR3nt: TGCAGTGCTAGAGATTGGGGACGGTTGAACACTGAAGCTTTCTTT
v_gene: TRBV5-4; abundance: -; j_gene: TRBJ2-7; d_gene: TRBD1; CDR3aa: CASSQAGTGDYEQYF; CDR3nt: TGTGCCAGCAGCCAGGCCGGGACAGGGGACTACGAGCAGTACTTC
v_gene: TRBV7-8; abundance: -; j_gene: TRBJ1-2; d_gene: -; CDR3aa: CASATDRDNYGYTF; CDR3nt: TGTGCCAGCGCCACGGACCGAGATAACTATGGCTACACCTTC
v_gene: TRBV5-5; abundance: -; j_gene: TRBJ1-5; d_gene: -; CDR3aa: CASSFRATLGQPQHF; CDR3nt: TGTGCCAGCAGCTTTCGTGCGACACTGGGACAGCCCCAGCATTTT
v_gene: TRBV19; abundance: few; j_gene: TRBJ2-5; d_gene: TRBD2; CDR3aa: CASSISGGGETQYF; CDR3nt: TGTGCCAGTAGTATCTCCGGGGGGGGAGAGACCCAGTACTTC
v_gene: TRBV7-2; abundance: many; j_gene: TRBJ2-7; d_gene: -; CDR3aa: CASSLVRGSSYEQYF; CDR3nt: TGTGCCAGCAGCTTAGTGAGGGGAAGCTCCTACGAGCAGTACTTC
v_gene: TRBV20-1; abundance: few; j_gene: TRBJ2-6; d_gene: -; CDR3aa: CRARGPGGPGSGANVLTF; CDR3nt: TGCAGGGCTAGGGGGCCGGGGGGACCTGGGAGTGGGGCCAACGTCCTGACTTTC
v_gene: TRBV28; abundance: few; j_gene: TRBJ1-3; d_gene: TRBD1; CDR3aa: CASSGQGATFGNTIYF; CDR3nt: TGTGCCAGCAGTGGACAGGGGGCGACTTTTGGAAACACCATATATTTT
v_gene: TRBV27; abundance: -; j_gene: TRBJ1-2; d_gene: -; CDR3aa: CASSLSKGGAGGYTF; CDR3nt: TGTGCCAGCAGTTTATCGAAGGGGGGCGCAGGGGGCTACACCTTC
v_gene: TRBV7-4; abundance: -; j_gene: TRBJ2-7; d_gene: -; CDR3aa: CASSFTGTISEQYF; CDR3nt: TGTGCCAGCAGCTTTACTGGGACCATCTCCGAGCAGTACTTC
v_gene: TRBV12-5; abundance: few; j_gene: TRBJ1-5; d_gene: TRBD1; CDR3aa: CASGPGQGNQPQHF; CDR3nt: TGTGCTAGTGGACCGGGACAGGGGAACCAGCCCCAGCATTTT
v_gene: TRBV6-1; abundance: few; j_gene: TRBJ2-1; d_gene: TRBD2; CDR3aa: CATLTWRENNEQFF; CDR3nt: TGTGCCACCTTGACTTGGCGGGAGAACAATGAGCAGTTCTTC
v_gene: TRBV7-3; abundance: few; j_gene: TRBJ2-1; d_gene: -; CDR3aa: CASSLGSAPNEQFF; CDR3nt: TGTGCCAGCAGCTTAGGTTCAGCGCCCAATGAGCAGTTCTTC
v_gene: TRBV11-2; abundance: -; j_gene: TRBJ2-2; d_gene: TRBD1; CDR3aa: CASSLRAQGVDTGELFF; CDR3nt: TGTGCCAGCAGCCTAAGGGCTCAGGGGGTGGACACCGGGGAGCTGTTTTTT
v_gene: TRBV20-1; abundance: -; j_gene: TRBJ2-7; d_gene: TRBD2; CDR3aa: CSASQLAGVSYEQYF; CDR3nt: TGCAGTGCTAGCCAACTAGCGGGAGTCTCCTACGAGCAGTACTTC
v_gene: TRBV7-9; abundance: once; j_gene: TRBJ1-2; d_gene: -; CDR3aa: CASSSSSGILYGYTF; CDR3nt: TGTGCCAGCAGCTCTAGCTCCGGGATCTTATATGGCTACACCTTC
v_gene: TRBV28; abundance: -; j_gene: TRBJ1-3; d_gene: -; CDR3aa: CASSLKRLSGNTIYF; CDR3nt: TGTGCCAGCAGTTTAAAGCGGCTCTCTGGAAACACCATATATTTT
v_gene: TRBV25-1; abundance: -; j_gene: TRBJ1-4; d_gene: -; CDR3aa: CASSDKQGDEKLFF; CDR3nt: TGTGCCAGCAGTGATAAACAGGGCGACGAAAAACTGTTTTTT
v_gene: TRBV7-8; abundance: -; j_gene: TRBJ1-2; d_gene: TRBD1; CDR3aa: CASSGTGVYGYTF; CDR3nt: TGTGCCAGCAGCGGAACAGGGGTCTATGGCTACACCTTC
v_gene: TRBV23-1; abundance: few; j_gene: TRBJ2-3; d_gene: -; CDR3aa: CASQSFISTDTQYF; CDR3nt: TGCGCCAGCCAGTCTTTCATTAGCACAGATACGCAGTATTTT
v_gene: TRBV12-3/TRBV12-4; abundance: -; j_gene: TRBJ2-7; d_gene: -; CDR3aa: CASSSSQGYEQYF; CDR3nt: TGTGCCAGCAGTTCATCCCAGGGTTACGAGCAGTACTTC
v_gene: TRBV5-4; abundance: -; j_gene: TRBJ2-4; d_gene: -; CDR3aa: CASSSGGGLGLQYF; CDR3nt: TGTGCCAGCAGCTCTGGAGGGGGCCTGGGGCTTCAGTACTTC
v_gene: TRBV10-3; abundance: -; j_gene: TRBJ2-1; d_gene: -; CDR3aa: CAISESNGTDQGLVVHNEQFF; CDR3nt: TGTGCCATCAGTGAGTCGAACGGGACGGACCAGGGGCTGGTGGTACACAATGAGCAGTTCTTC
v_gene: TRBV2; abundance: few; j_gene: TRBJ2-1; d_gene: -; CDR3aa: CASSGDQAWAYNEQFF; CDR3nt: TGTGCCAGCAGTGGGGACCAAGCCTGGGCCTACAATGAGCAGTTCTTC
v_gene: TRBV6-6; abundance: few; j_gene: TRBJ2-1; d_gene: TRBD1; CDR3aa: CASSPLPPGTGAYNEQFF; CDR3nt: TGTGCCAGCAGCCCCCTTCCTCCCGGGACAGGGGCCTACAATGAGCAGTTCTTC
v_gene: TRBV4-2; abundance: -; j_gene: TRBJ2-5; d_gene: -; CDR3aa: CASSQERTGGGGSGETQYF; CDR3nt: TGTGCCAGCAGCCAAGAAAGAACCGGAGGGGGGGGGTCCGGGGAGACCCAGTACTTC
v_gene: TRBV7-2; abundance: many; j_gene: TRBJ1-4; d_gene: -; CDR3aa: CASSVESRHEKLFF; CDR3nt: TGTGCCAGCAGCGTGGAAAGTAGGCATGAAAAACTGTTTTTT
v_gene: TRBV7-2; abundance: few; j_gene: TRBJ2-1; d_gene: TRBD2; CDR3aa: CASSIAGGPYNEQFF; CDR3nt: TGTGCCAGCAGCATAGCGGGAGGGCCTTACAATGAGCAGTTCTTC
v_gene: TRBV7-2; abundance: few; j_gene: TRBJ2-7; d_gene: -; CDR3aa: CASSFQANSYEQYF; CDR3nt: TGTGCCAGCAGCTTTCAGGCGAACTCCTACGAGCAGTACTTC
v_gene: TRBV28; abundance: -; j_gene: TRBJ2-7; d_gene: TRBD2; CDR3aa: CASTRSGLSYEQYF; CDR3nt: TGTGCCAGCACCCGGTCGGGACTATCCTACGAGCAGTACTTC
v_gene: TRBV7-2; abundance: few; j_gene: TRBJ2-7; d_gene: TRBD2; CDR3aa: CASSYNRGEPYEQYF; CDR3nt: TGTGCCAGCAGCTATAACCGGGGGGAACCCTACGAGCAGTACTTC
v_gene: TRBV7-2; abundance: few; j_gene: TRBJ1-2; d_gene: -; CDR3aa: CASSSNRVFGGYTF; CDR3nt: TGTGCCAGCAGCTCCAACAGGGTTTTCGGTGGCTACACCTTC
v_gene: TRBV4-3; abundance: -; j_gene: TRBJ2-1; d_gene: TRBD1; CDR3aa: CASSQDRGTGGNEQFF; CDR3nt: TGCGCCAGCAGCCAAGATCGAGGGACAGGGGGCAATGAGCAGTTCTTC
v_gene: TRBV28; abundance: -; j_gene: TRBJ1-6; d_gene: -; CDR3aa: CASRQPYNSPLHF; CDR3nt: TGTGCCAGCAGGCAACCCTATAATTCACCCCTCCACTTT
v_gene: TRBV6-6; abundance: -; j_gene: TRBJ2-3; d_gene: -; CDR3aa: CASSFRLPWAMRAPPDTQYF; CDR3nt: TGTGCCAGCAGTTTTAGACTCCCATGGGCTATGCGGGCCCCACCAGATACGCAGTATTTT
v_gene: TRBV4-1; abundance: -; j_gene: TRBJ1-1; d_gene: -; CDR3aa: CASSQEKGNTEAFF; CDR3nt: TGCGCCAGCAGCCAAGAGAAGGGTAACACTGAAGCTTTCTTT
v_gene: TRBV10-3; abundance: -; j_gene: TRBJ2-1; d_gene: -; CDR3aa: CATGPRTQMNEQFF; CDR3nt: TGTGCCACGGGGCCGAGGACTCAGATGAATGAGCAGTTCTTC
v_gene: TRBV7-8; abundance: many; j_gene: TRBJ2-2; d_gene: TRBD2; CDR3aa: CASSRTLAGGGELFF; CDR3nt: TGTGCCAGCAGCCGAACCTTAGCGGGGGGAGGGGAGCTGTTTTTT
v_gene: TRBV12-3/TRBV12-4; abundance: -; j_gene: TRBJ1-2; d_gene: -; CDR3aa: CASSLASVANYGYTF; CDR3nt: TGTGCCAGCAGTTTGGCGTCAGTAGCTAACTATGGCTACACCTTC
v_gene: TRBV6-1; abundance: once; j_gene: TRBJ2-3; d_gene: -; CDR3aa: CASSAKGGPRTDTQYF; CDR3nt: TGTGCCAGCAGCGCAAAGGGGGGTCCTCGCACAGATACGCAGTATTTT
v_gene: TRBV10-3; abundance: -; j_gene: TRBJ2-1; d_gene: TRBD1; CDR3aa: CAISTQGQGAGEQFF; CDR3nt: TGTGCCATCAGTACCCAAGGACAGGGGGCGGGTGAGCAGTTCTTC
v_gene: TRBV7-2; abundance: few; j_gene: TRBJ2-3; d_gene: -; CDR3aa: CASSFLLRTDTQYF; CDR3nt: TGTGCCAGCAGCTTCCTACTCCGCACAGATACGCAGTATTTT
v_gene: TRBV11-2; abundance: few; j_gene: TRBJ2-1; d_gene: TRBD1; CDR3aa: CASSLLQGAVGNEQFF; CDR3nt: TGTGCCAGCAGCTTATTGCAGGGGGCGGTTGGCAATGAGCAGTTCTTC
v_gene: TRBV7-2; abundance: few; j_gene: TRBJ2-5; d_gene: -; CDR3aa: CASSLEGSRRRETQYF; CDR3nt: TGTGCCAGCAGCTTAGAAGGTTCGAGGCGGAGAGAGACCCAGTACTTC
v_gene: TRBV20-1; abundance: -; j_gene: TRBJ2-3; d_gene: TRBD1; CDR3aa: CSAPGQGVLDTQYF; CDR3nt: TGCAGTGCACCGGGACAGGGGGTTTTAGATACGCAGTATTTT
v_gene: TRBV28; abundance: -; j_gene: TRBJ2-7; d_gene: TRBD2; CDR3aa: CASSLGVAGPYEQYF; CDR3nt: TGTGCCAGCAGTTTAGGGGTAGCGGGTCCCTACGAGCAGTACTTC
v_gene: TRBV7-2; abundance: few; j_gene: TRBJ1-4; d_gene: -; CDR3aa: CASSRTATNEKLFF; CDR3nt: TGTGCCAGCAGCCGGACGGCAACTAATGAAAAACTGTTTTTT
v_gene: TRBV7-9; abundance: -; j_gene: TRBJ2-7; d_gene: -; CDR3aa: CASSLDGQWTYEQYF; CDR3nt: TGTGCCAGCAGCCTTGACGGACAATGGACCTACGAGCAGTACTTC
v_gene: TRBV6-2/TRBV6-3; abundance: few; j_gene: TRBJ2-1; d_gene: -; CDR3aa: CASSYETYNEQFF; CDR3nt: TGTGCCAGCAGTTACGAGACCTACAATGAGCAGTTCTTC
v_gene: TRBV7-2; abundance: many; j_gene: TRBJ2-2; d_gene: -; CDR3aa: CASSLALRGGSRYTGELFF; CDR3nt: TGTGCCAGCAGCTTAGCACTTAGGGGTGGTAGCAGATACACCGGGGAGCTGTTTTTT
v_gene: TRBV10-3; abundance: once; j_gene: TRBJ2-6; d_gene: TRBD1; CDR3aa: CAISEGQGAGANVLTF; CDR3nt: TGTGCCATCAGTGAGGGACAGGGGGCTGGGGCCAACGTCCTGACTTTC
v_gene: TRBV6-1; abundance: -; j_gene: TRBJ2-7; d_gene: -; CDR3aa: CASSDYSYEQYF; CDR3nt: TGTGCCAGCAGTGACTACAGCTACGAGCAGTACTTC
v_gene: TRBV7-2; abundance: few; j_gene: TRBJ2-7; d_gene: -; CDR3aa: CASSLIIRAHEQYF; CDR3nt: TGTGCCAGCAGCTTAATCATCAGGGCCCACGAGCAGTACTTC
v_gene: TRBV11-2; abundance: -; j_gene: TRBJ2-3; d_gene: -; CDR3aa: CASSLGVGITDTQYF; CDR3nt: TGTGCCAGCAGCTTAGGGGTTGGAATAACAGATACGCAGTATTTT
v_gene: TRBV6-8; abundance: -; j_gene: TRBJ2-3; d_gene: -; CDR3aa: CASRRGAVISGDTQYF; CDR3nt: TGTGCCAGCAGGAGGGGGGCGGTGATCTCCGGGGATACGCAGTATTTT